This TCR beta chain appears in the sequencing data of a study of T cells in narcolepsy (dated by TCRdb to between 2018 and 2020). Regarding the research as a whole: Patients with narcolepsy type 1 or type 2 (NT1, NT2) and healthy control donors were enrolled in the study. To look for autoreactive T cells in narcolepsy patients that target self-antigens of hypocretin neurons (hypocretin, TRIB2), the study used TCR Vbeta sequencing to follow clonotypes in blood and CSF.

The full study reports these points: Some blood memory CD4+ repertoires from patients and controls contained no sequences matching autoreactive T cell clones. Patients and controls had comparable numbers of sequenced blood memory CD4+ clonotypes, averaging about 39,000 and 35,000, respectively. Plots comparing CSF and blood CD4+ T cell clonotypes from the same patient highlighted HCRT-specific and TRIB2-specific autoreactive clonotypes. According to the report, autoreactive clonotypes were detected serially in the blood of the same patients and of different patients, but not in healthy controls.

Library preparation was by the immunoSEQ multiplex PCR assay. This is the immuneACCESS table as TCRdb keeps it, with only in-frame sequences that have V and J called. A part of the clones is gone; compared with another copy, unresolved V genes explain less than half, and the rest is unexplained. Within this sample are under 40,000 clones, with roughly 87% of them counted one time only. The biggest ten clones account for about 0.64% of the sample. Including cysteine and phenylalanine, the CDR3 has 15 amino acids. Only CDR3 DNA remains: 45 bases, in frame from the first base. V is cut by 4 bases and J by 9 bases, and the space between the germline ends is 16 bases. From the germline V gene, CDR1 is MDHEN and CDR2 is SYDVKM. Of note for this clone: The target of this receptor is not known. Within one base of it there is no much larger clone, and no base qualities were kept.

Memory CD4+ T cells were sorted ex vivo from peripheral blood of narcolepsy patients and healthy controls for TCR Vbeta sequencing. This receptor was obtained from a human donor in good health. This chain joins TRBV28 to TRBJ1-6, with TRBD1 tentatively as D gene (6 bases match). Sequences were obtained from memory (CD45RA-) CD4+ T cells from blood. What this sample's cell subset or site label stands for: memory T cells sorted ex vivo from peripheral blood. CDR3 loop: CASSSLGGLSSPLHF. The nucleotide sequence is given as TGTGCCAGCAGTTCTCTCGGGGGGCTAAGTTCACCCCTCCACTTT.